This entry lists 20 T cell receptor beta chains sequenced from one sample in a study of cytomegalovirus exposure and HLA in healthy donors. PCR primers comprised 60 Vbeta and 13 Jbeta primers. The method was immunoSEQ multiplex PCR; TCRdb's version includes in-frame clones alone and lacks a portion of them. The sample records around 150,000 clones, 80% being singletons. Sequencing was performed on PBMCs. These receptors originate from a man aged 18 to 29 in good health and CMV-seropositive.

The chain carries TRBV5-6 and TRBJ1-2, with unresolved D. CDR1 is SGHDT and CDR2 is YYEEEE in the germline V gene. Trimming pared 6 bases from V and 0 bases from J, leaving 12 bases between. The CDR3 loop spans 14 amino acids. For the CDR3, the DNA is TGTGCCAGCACCCTGGCGGATTCTAACTATGGCTACACCTTC. Protein sequence: CASTLADSNYGYTF.

About this clone itself: Compared with germline, one end of the junction differs, possibly owing to a read error. The chain has TRBV5-1 and TRBJ2-4; 7 bases map to TRBD1. Germline assignment: CDR1 SGHRS and CDR2 YFSETQ. The CDR3 consists of 16 residues. CDR3 protein: CASSPPGQIAKNSQYF. In DNA form, the CDR3 reads TGCGCCAGCAGCCCACCGGGACAGATAGCCAAAAACAGTCAGTACTTC.

V is TRBV19 and J is TRBJ1-1; no clear D. V lost 5 bases and J lost 4, with 20 bases in between. The germline V gene has CDR1 LNHDA and CDR2 SQIVND (reference sequence). CDR3 length: 16 residues. The CDR3 region is CASSLATEPWSTEAFF. The CDR3 DNA follows: TGTGCCAGTAGTCTAGCGACGGAGCCGTGGAGCACTGAAGCTTTCTTT.

On this clone itself: Other DNA sequences in this specimen translate into the identical CDR3. The genes are TRBV5-1 and TRBJ1-5; 11 bases are shared with TRBD1. V was pared by 3 bases and J by 2 bases, with 1 base of the junction left unmatched. This CDR3 contains 15 residues. Germline V gene sequence: CDR1 SGHRS, CDR2 YFSETQ. This CDR3 reads CASSWGQGGNQPQHF. CDR3 in DNA: TGCGCCAGCAGCTGGGGACAGGGGGGCAATCAGCCCCAGCATTTT.

This clone turned up a few times. V is TRBV5-4 and J is TRBJ2-7; maybe TRBD1 (6 bases). This CDR3 has 13 residues. Germline V lookup: CDR1 SGHNT, CDR2 YYREEE (reference sequence). V was pared by 4 bases and J by 3 bases, with 11 bases between. CDR3 sequence reads: CASSDRTYYEQYF. CDR3 nucleotides: TGTGCCAGCAGCGACAGGACCTACTACGAGCAGTACTTC.

The chain has TRBV30 and TRBJ2-5, with 16 nucleotides matching TRBD2. The germline V gene encodes CDR1 GTSNPN and CDR2 SVGIG (reference sequence). The CDR3 totals 17 residues. V trimming: 2 bases; J trimming: 5 bases; junction bases outside the gene matches: 8. For the CDR3, the DNA is TGTGCCTGGAGTAGGGGACTAGCGGGAGGGGTCAGGGAGACCCAGTACTTC. Protein sequence: CAWSRGLAGGVRETQYF.

This clone came up a few times. This chain connects TRBV4-2 to TRBJ2-7, with 9 bases identical to TRBD1. Germline lookup yields CDR1 LGHNA and CDR2 YNFKEQ. V lost 0 bases, J lost 5 bases, and 8 bases stayed unmatched. The CDR3 has 16 amino acids. The CDR3 DNA sequence: TGTGCCAGCAGCCAAGAAAGTGGGACAGGGAGTCACGAGCAGTACTTC. This translates into CASSQESGTGSHEQYF.

This clone showed up just once. CDR3 region: CASSLFSTGNYGYTF. The CDR3 nucleotides are TGTGCCAGCAGCTTGTTCTCGACAGGGAACTATGGCTACACCTTC. This chain links TRBV5-4 with TRBJ1-2; TRBD1 matches 7 bases. Germline CDR1 SGHNT, CDR2 YYREEE (reference sequence). Trimming took 1 base from V and 2 from J; bases not matched to a gene: 5. The CDR3 is 15 residues long.

V and J are TRBV5-1 and TRBJ2-5; TRBD2 might be the D (6 bases). V lost 0 bases and J lost 2, with 11 bases in between. Germline CDR1 and CDR2: SGHRS and YFSETQ. The CDR3 has 15 residues. DNA for the CDR3: TGCGCCAGCAGCTTGGGTACGCGGGGACAAGAGACCCAGTACTTC. Protein product: CASSLGTRGQETQYF.

This clone was seen only once. CDR3 sequence: CASSPILVAKNIQYF. As DNA, the CDR3 is TGCGCCAGCAGCCCAATACTGGTAGCCAAAAACATTCAGTACTTC. This chain links TRBV4-1 with TRBJ2-4; no definite D call. CDR1 MGHRA and CDR2 YSYEKL come from the germline V gene. This CDR3 is built from 15 residues. The V gene lost 4 bases and the J gene lost 0 bases, with 10 bases spanning the gap.

The chain employs TRBV13 and TRBJ1-3, with D uncertain. The CDR3 has 14 residues. Per the germline V gene, CDR1 is PRHDT and CDR2 is FYEKMQ (reference sequence). Trimming removed 8 bases from V and 0 bases from J, with 11 bases in between. The CDR3 is CASREGPSGNTIYF. As DNA, the CDR3 is TGTGCCAGCCGTGAGGGCCCCTCTGGAAACACCATATATTTT.

The V call is TRBV29-1, the J call TRBJ1-2; 7 bases agree with TRBD1. The J segment lost 7 bases and the V segment lost 7 bases, leaving 12 bases of the junction unmatched. CDR3 length: 13 amino acids. Germline V gene data show CDR1 as SQVTM and CDR2 as ANQGSEA. This CDR3 is CSGRQGQSGGYTF. The CDR3 DNA reads TGCAGCGGTCGACAGGGACAATCGGGTGGCTACACCTTC.

The chain has TRBV2 and TRBJ2-3; 10 nucleotides agree with TRBD2. The V and J ends lost 0 bases and 4 bases, in that order; junction bases with no gene match: 1. This CDR3 region has 15 residues. Germline V gene lookup returns CDR1 SNHLY and CDR2 FYNNEI. The CDR3 DNA reads as TGTGCCAGCAGTGAAGCGGGACTAGCGTCAGATACGCAGTATTTT. Translation: CASSEAGLASDTQYF.

This chain links TRBV19 with TRBJ2-7; 10 nucleotides agree with TRBD2. Trimming at V came to 3 bases and at J to 6 bases, leaving 11 bases not matched to a gene. CDR1 and CDR2 (germline): LNHDA, SQIVND (reference sequence). This CDR3 spans 16 amino acids. In nucleotides, the CDR3 is TGTGCCAGTAGTATCGGGAGTAGCGGGAGGCTCCGCGAGCAGTACTTC. Amino acids: CASSIGSSGRLREQYF.

The V call is TRBV2, the J call TRBJ1-4; tentatively, D is TRBD1 (5 bases). The germline CDR1 and CDR2 sequences are SNHLY and FYNNEI. The CDR3 covers 13 residues. The V gene lost 6 bases and the J gene lost 8 bases, with 13 bases spanning the gap. The CDR3 region is CASSRGGIEKLFF. The CDR3, as DNA: TGTGCCAGCAGCCGCGGGGGGATCGAAAAACTGTTTTTT.

The V and J genes are TRBV6-5 and TRBJ2-7; D perhaps matches TRBD2 (6 bases). This CDR3 region has 12 residues. Looked up from germline, CDR1 is MNHEY and CDR2 is SVGAGI. Trimming shortened V by 4 bases and J by 7 bases, and 11 bases separated the two germline ends. The CDR3 protein is CASSSQAGEQYF. The CDR3 DNA reads TGTGCCAGCAGTTCACAAGCGGGTGAGCAGTACTTC.

The chain couples TRBV15 to TRBJ2-2, with D perhaps TRBD2 (6 bases). The CDR3 consists of 14 residues. Germline CDR1 and CDR2: LNHNV and YYDKDF (reference sequence). V was cut by 6 bases and J by 1 base, with 9 bases left in between. The CDR3, as DNA: TGTGCCACCAGGACCGGGGGGAACACCGGGGAGCTGTTTTTT. As protein: CATRTGGNTGELFF.

This chain connects TRBV4-1 to TRBJ2-7, with 13 bases that match TRBD2. The CDR3 sequence is 16 residues long. Germline CDR1 MGHRA, CDR2 YSYEKL. Trimming removed 4 bases from V and 7 bases from J; junction bases left unmatched: 10. CDR3 sequence reads: CASSPKRTSGRGEQYF. CDR3 nucleotides: TGCGCCAGCAGCCCTAAGAGGACTAGCGGGAGAGGTGAGCAGTACTTC.

Comments on this clone: One end of the junction does not line up with germline, which may come from a read error. V gene TRBV7-9 combines with J gene TRBJ2-2; D is perhaps TRBD2 (5 bases). Looked up from germline, CDR1 is SEHNR and CDR2 is FQNEAQ (reference sequence). The CDR3 is 16 residues long. The DNA for the CDR3 is TGTTCCAGCAGCTCCCCCCTCGAGGGAGAACCCGGGGAGCTGTTTTTT. As protein: CSSSSPLEGEPGELFF.

The rearrangement uses TRBV6-5 and TRBJ1-6, with 8 bases that match TRBD1. V lost 6 bases, J lost 10 bases, and 8 bases stayed unmatched. Per germline, CDR1 MNHEY and CDR2 SVGAGI. The CDR3 consists of 14 residues. The CDR3 DNA is TGTGCCAGCAGACGAGGGACAGGTGAATCACCCCTCCACTTT. The encoded protein is CASRRGTGESPLHF.